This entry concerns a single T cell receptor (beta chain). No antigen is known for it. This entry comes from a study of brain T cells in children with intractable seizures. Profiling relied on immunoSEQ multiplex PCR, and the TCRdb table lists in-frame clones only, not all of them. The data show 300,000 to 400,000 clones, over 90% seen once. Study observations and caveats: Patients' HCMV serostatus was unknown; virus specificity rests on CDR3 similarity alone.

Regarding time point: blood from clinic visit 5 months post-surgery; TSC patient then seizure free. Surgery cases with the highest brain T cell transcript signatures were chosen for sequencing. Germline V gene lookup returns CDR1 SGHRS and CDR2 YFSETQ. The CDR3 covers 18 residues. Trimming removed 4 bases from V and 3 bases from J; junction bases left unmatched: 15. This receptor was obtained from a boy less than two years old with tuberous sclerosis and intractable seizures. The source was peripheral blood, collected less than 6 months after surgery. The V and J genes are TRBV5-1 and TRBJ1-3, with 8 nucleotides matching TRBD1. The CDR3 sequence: CASSSNRMGTGGGNTIYF. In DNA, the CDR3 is TGCGCCAGCAGCAGCAACCGGATGGGCACAGGGGGTGGAAACACCATATATTTT.